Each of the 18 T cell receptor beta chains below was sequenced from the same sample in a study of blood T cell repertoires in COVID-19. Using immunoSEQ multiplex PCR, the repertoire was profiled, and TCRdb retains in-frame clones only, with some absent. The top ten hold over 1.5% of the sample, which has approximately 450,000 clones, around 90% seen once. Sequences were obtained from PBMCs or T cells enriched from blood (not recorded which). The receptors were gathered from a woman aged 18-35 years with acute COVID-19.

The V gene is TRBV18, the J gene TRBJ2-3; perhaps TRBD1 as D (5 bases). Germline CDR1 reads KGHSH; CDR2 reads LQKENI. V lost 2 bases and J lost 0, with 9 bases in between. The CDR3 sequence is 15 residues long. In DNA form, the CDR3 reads TGTGCCAGCTCACCAAGGACACCGAGCACAGATACGCAGTATTTT. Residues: CASSPRTPSTDTQYF.

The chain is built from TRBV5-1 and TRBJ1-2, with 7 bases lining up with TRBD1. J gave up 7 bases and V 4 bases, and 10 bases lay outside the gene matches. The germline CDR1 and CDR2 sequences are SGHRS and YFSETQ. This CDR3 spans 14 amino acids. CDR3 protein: CASSVRTGEGGYTF. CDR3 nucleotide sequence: TGCGCCAGCAGCGTTCGTACAGGGGAAGGTGGCTACACCTTC.

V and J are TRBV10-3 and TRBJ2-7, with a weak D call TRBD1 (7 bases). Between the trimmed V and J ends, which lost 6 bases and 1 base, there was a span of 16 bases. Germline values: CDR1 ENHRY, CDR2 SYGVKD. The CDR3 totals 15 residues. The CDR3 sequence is CAIRGHAGGSYEQYF. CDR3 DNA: TGTGCCATCAGAGGGCACGCAGGGGGGTCCTACGAGCAGTACTTC.

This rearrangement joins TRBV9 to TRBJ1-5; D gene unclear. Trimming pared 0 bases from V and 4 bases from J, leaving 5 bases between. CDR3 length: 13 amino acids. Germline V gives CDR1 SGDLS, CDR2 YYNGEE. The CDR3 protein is CASSVEPNQPQHF. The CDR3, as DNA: TGTGCCAGCAGCGTAGAGCCAAATCAGCCCCAGCATTTT.

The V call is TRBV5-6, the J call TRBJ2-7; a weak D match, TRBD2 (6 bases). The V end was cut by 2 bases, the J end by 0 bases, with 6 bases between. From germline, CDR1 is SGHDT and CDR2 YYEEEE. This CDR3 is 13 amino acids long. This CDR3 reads CASSFSGSYEQYF. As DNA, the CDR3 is TGTGCCAGCAGCTTTAGCGGCTCCTACGAGCAGTACTTC.

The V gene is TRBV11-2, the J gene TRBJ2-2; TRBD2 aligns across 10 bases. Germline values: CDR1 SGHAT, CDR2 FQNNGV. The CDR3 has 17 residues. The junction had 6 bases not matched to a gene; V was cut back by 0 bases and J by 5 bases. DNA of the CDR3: TGTGCCAGCAGCTTAGAGTTCCTAGCGGGGGTAACCGGGGAGCTGTTTTTT. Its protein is CASSLEFLAGVTGELFF.

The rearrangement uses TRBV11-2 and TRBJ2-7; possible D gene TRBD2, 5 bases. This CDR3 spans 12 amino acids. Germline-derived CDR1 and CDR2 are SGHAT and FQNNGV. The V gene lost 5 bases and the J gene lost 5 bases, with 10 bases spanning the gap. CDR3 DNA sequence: TGTGCCAGCAGCCATACTAGGAACGAGCAGTACTTC. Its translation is CASSHTRNEQYF. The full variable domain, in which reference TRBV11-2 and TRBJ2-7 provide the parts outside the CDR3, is EAGVAQSPRYKIIEKRQSVAFWCNPISGHATLYWYQQILGQGPKLLIQFQNNGVVDDSQLPKDRFSAERLKGVDSTLKIQPAKLEDSAVYLCASSHTRNEQYFGPGTRLTVT.

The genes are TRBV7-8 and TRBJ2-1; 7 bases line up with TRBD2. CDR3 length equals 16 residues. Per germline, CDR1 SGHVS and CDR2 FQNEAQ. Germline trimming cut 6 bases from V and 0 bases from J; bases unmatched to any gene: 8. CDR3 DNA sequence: TGTGCCAGCAGGCGCAGCGGGGCTGTCTCCTACAATGAGCAGTTCTTC. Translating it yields CASRRSGAVSYNEQFF.

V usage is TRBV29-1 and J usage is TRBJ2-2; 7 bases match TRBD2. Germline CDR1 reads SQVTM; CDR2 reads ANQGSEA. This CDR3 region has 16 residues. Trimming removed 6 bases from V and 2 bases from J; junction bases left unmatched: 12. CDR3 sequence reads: CSVPRRGGINTGELFF. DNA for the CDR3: TGCAGCGTACCCCGTCGCGGGGGAATAAACACCGGGGAGCTGTTTTTT.

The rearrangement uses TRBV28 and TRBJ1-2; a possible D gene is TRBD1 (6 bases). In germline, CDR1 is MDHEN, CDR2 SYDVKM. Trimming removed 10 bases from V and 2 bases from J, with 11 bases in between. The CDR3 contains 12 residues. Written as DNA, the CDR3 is TGTGCCACCACGGACAGAAACTATGGCTACACCTTC. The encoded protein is CATTDRNYGYTF.

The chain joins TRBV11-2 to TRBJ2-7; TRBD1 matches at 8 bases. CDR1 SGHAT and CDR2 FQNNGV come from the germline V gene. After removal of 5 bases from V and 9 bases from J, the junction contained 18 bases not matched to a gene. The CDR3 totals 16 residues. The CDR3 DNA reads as TGTGCCAGCAGCCTCACCGGGACAGGCGTGGCAAGAGGGCAGTACTTC. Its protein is CASSLTGTGVARGQYF.

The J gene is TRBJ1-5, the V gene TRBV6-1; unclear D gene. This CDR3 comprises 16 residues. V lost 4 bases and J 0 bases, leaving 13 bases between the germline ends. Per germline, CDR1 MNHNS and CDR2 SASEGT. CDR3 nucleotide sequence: TGTGCCAGCAGTGGACCCTCGACATTTAGCAATCAGCCCCAGCATTTT. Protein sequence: CASSGPSTFSNQPQHF.

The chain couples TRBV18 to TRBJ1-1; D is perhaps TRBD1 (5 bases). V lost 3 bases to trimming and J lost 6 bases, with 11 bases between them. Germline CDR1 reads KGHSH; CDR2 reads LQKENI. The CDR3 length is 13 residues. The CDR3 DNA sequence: TGTGCCAGCTCACCGGGGCAGGGTGCTGAAGCTTTCTTT. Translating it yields CASSPGQGAEAFF.

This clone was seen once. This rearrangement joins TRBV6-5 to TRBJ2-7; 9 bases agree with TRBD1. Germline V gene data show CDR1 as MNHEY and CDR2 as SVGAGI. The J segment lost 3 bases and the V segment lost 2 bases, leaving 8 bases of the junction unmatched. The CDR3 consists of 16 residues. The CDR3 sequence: CASSYEPPGQGYEQYF. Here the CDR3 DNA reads TGTGCCAGCAGTTACGAACCTCCGGGACAGGGCTACGAGCAGTACTTC.

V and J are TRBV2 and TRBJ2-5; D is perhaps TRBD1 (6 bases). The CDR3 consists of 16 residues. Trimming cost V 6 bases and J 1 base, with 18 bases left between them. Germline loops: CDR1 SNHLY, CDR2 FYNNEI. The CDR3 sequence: CASSREQGSSQETQYF. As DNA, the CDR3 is TGTGCCAGCAGCCGGGAACAGGGTTCGTCCCAAGAGACCCAGTACTTC.

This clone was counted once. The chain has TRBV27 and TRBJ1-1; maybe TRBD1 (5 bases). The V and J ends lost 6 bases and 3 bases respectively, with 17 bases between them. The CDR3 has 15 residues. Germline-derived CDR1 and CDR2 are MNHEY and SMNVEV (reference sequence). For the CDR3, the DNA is TGTGCCAGCAGCACCTTAACGGGGGGATACACTGAAGCTTTCTTT. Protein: CASSTLTGGYTEAFF.

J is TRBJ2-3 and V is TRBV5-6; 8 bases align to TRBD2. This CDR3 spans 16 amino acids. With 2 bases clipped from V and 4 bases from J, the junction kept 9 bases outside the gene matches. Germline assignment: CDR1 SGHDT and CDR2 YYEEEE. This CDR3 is CASSLGAGAHSDTQYF. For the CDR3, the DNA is TGTGCCAGCAGCTTAGGAGCGGGAGCACACTCAGATACGCAGTATTTT.

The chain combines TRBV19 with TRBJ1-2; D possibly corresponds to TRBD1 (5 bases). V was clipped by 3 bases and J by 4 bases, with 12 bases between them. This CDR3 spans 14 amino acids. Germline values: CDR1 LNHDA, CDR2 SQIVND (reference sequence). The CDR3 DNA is TGTGCCAGTAGTATCCAGGGAGGTACCTATGGCTACACCTTC. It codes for CASSIQGGTYGYTF.